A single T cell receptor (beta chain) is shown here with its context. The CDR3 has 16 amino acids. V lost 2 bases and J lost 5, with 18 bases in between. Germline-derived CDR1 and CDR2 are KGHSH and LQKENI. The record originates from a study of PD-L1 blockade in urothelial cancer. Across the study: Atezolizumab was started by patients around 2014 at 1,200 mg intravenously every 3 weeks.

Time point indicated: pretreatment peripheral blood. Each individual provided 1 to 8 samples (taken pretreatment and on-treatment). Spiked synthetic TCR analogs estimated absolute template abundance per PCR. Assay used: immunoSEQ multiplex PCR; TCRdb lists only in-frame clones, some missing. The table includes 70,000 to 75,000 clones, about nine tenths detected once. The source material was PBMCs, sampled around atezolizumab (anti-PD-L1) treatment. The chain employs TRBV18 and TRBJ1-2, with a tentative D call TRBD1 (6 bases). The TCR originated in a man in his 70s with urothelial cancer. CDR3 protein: CASSPITTGQGYGYTF. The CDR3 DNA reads TGTGCCAGCTCACCAATCACGACCGGTCAGGGGTATGGCTACACCTTC.